This is a list of T cell receptor beta chains from one sample in a study of blood T cell dynamics during melanoma immunotherapy. The data were produced by immunoSEQ multiplex PCR, yet TCRdb's version contains in-frame clones alone and is incomplete. The sample lists fewer than 2,000 clones, 73% occurring once. The sample consisted of CD8+ T cells from blood, taken from a patient treated with checkpoint blockade. The origin of the receptors is a human donor with melanoma. Each CDR3 is given with its conserved first and last residue. Each record gives: clone size, D gene, J gene, V gene, CDR3 DNA, CDR3 protein. A D gene is named only where the DNA matches it firmly. Clone size is given for some rows only: seen once, a few or many times, or a class if the clone is expanded.

once,-,TRBJ2-1,TRBV4-2,TGTGCCAGCACCCCGGGGGTGCTGTCCTACAATGAGCAGTTCTTC,CASTPGVLSYNEQFF
-,TRBD1,TRBJ2-7,TRBV28,TGTGCCAGCAGCAAAGGACAGGGGTGGAACGAGCAGTACTTC,CASSKGQGWNEQYF
few,-,TRBJ1-2,TRBV30,TGTGCCTGGAGTGGCAGTTGGGGAGCGGATGGCTACACCTTC,CAWSGSWGADGYTF
-,-,TRBJ1-1,TRBV5-1,TGCGCCAGCAGCTTGTTTAGTAATGGGAACACTGAAGCTTTCTTT,CASSLFSNGNTEAFF
-,TRBD1,TRBJ2-7,TRBV6-5,TGTGCCAGCAGTTACCAGACAGGGTTCAACGAGCAGTACTTC,CASSYQTGFNEQYF
-,-,TRBJ2-2,TRBV29-1,TGCAGCGTTGACAGGGGGGACACCGGGGAGCTGTTTTTT,CSVDRGDTGELFF
-,-,TRBJ1-2,TRBV6-5,TGTGCCAGCAGTCCCCAAGGCGGGGCTCAGGGCTACACCTTC,CASSPQGGAQGYTF
-,-,TRBJ2-2,TRBV27,TGTGCCAGCAGCCCCCTTGGCGGGGAGCTGTTTTTT,CASSPLGGELFF
-,TRBD2,TRBJ2-7,TRBV27,TGTGCCAGCAGTCCTAGCGGACCCTCCTACGAGCAGTACTTC,CASSPSGPSYEQYF
-,-,TRBJ2-7,TRBV9,TGTGCCAGCAGCGTAGGGGGTAGCGCGTACGAGCAGTACTTC,CASSVGGSAYEQYF
once,-,TRBJ2-7,TRBV5-1,TGCGCCAGCAGCTTGGGTCCCGAGCAGTACTTC,CASSLGPEQYF
-,TRBD2,TRBJ2-2,TRBV6-5,TGTGCCAGCAGTGCCACTAGCGGCGGGGAGCTGTTTTTT,CASSATSGGELFF
-,TRBD1,TRBJ2-7,TRBV5-1,TGCGCCAGCAGCTTGGGGACAGGATTTAGCTACGAGCAGTACTTC,CASSLGTGFSYEQYF
few,TRBD2,TRBJ2-1,TRBV5-1,TGCGCCAGCAGCTTCGGGGCGGGAGAGTACAATGAGCAGTTCTTC,CASSFGAGEYNEQFF
-,-,TRBJ1-1,TRBV6-1,TGTGCCAGCATGCGGACAGACGAAGCTTTCTTT,CASMRTDEAFF
few,TRBD2,TRBJ2-7,TRBV6-6,TGTGCCAGCAGTTACACTAGCGGGAGTTACGAGCAGTACTTC,CASSYTSGSYEQYF
-,TRBD2,TRBJ2-7,TRBV19,TGTGCCAGTAGTAGGGGCCTAGCGGAATCCTTCTACGAGCAGTACTTC,CASSRGLAESFYEQYF
-,TRBD1,TRBJ1-1,TRBV9,TGTGCCAGCAGCGCATATGCCGGGACAGGGGGTGTCACTGAAGCTTTCTTT,CASSAYAGTGGVTEAFF
-,TRBD1,TRBJ2-7,TRBV19,TGTGCCAGTAGTATAAAGGGGACAGGCTACGAGCAGTACTTC,CASSIKGTGYEQYF
few,-,TRBJ2-1,TRBV5-5,TGTGCCAGCAGCTTGGTAGGGCAGGGAATTGACAATGAGCAGTTCTTC,CASSLVGQGIDNEQFF
-,-,TRBJ2-7,TRBV27,TGTGCCAGCGGGATAATAGGGAACGAGCAGTACTTC,CASGIIGNEQYF
-,-,TRBJ1-1,TRBV10-2,TGCGCCAGCAGCGACACTGAAGCTTTCTTT,CASSDTEAFF
-,-,TRBJ2-5,TRBV11-2,TGTGCCAGCGGGGTAGAGACCCAGTACTTC,CASGVETQYF
-,-,TRBJ2-1,TRBV4-1,TGCGCCAGCAGCCAAGAGGCGGGCCCTTTAAATGAGCAGTTCTTC,CASSQEAGPLNEQFF
-,-,TRBJ2-1,TRBV28,TGTGCCAGCAGTTTTGGTCAGGAGCTCGATGAGCAGTTCTTC,CASSFGQELDEQFF
few,TRBD1,TRBJ2-7,TRBV9,TGTGCCAGCAGCCCCCGGACAGGGTTCAACGAGCAGTACTTC,CASSPRTGFNEQYF
-,-,TRBJ2-7,TRBV19,TGTGCCAGTAGTATAGCTGCGACCCTTCTTTACGAGCAGTACTTC,CASSIAATLLYEQYF
-,-,TRBJ2-2,TRBV19,TGTGCCAGTAGTAGACAGGCAGGGAGGCCCGGGGAGCTGTTTTTT,CASSRQAGRPGELFF
-,-,TRBJ1-1,TRBV27,TGTGCCAGCGGGGGGGGGAGACCTGAAGCTTTCTTT,CASGGGRPEAFF
-,TRBD1,TRBJ1-3,TRBV4-3,TGCGCCAGCAGCCAAGATACAGGGGGCTCTGGAAACACCATATATTTT,CASSQDTGGSGNTIYF
-,TRBD1,TRBJ1-5,TRBV4-1,TGCGCCAGCAGCCAATGGGACAGGGGAGGTCAGCCCCAGCATTTT,CASSQWDRGGQPQHF
-,TRBD2,TRBJ2-1,TRBV7-2,TGTGCCAGCAGCTTAGCGGGACTAGCGGGAGGGAGCTACAATGAGCAGTTCTTC,CASSLAGLAGGSYNEQFF
-,-,TRBJ1-4,TRBV6-1,TGTGCCAGCAGTGATCAGAGCGCCTCTCTTGGCAGGGCTGTTAATGAAAAACTGTTTTTT,CASSDQSASLGRAVNEKLFF
-,TRBD1,TRBJ2-7,TRBV7-6,TGTGCCAGCAGCTCCGGGACAGGGAGCGAGCAGTACTTC,CASSSGTGSEQYF
-,-,TRBJ1-1,TRBV27,TGTGCCAGCAGTCCCCTTTTCGAACCCAACACTGAAGCTTTCTTT,CASSPLFEPNTEAFF
-,-,TRBJ1-1,TRBV4-1,TGCGCCAGCAGCCCAGGTAACACTGAAGCTTTCTTT,CASSPGNTEAFF
few,-,TRBJ1-1,TRBV28,TGTGCCAGCAGTTCCCCCCTGGACAGTGAAGCTTTCTTT,CASSSPLDSEAFF